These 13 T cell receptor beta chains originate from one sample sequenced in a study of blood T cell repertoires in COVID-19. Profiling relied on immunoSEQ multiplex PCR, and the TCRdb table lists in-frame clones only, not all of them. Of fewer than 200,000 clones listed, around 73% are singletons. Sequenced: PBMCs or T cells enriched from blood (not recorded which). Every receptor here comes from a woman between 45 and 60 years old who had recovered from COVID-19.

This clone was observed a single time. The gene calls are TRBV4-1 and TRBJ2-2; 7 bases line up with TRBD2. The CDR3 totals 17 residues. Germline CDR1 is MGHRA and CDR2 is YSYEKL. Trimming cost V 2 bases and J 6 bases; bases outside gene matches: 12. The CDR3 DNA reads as TGCGCCAGCAGCCAATCACAGCGCGGGAGTGGGGCCGGGGAGCTGTTTTTT. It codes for CASSQSQRGSGAGELFF.

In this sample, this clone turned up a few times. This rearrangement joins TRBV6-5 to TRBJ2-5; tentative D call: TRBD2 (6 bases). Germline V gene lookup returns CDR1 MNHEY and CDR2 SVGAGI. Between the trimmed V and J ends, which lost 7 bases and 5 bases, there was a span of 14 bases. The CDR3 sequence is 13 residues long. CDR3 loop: CASTRTTKETQYF. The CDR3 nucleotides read TGTGCCAGCACCCGGACTACTAAGGAGACCCAGTACTTC.

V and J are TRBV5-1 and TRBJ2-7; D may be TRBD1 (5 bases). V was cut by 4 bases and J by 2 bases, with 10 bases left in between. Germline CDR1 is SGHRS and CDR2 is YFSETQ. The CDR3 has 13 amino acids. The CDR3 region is CASSQGYPYEQYF. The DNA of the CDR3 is TGCGCCAGCAGCCAGGGTTATCCCTACGAGCAGTACTTC.

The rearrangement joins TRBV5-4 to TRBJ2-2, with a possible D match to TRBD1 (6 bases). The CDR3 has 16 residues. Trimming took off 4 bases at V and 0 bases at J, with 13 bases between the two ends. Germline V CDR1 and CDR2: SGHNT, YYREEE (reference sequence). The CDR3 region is CASSPSRGTNTGELFF. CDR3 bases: TGTGCCAGCAGCCCCTCCAGGGGCACGAACACCGGGGAGCTGTTTTTT.

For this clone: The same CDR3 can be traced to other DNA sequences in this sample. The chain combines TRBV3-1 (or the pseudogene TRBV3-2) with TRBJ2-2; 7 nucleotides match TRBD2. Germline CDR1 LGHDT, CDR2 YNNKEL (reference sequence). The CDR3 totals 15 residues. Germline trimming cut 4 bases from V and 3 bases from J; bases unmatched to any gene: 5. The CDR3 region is CASSPNSGYTGELFF. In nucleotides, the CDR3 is TGTGCCAGCAGCCCCAATAGCGGGTACACCGGGGAGCTGTTTTTT.

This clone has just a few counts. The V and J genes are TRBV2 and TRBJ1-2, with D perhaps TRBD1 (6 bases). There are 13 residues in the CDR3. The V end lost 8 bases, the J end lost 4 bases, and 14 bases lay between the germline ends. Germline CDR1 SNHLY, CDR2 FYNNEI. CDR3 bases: TGTGCCAGCGTTATTCAGGGGACCTATGGCTACACCTTC. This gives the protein CASVIQGTYGYTF.

This chain's CDR3 is CASTLDTHGYTF. The DNA of the CDR3 is TGTGCCAGCACCCTTGACACCCATGGCTACACCTTC. The V and J genes are TRBV7-9 and TRBJ1-2; D remains ambiguous. The CDR3 is 12 amino acids. Germline V gene sequence: CDR1 SEHNR, CDR2 FQNEAQ (reference sequence). Trimming took 7 bases from V and 6 from J, leaving 12 bases between them.

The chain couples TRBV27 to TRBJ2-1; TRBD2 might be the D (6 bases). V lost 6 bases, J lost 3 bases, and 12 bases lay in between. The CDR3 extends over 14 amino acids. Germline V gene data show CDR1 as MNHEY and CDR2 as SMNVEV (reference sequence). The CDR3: CASSWAGLYNEQFF. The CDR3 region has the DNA TGTGCCAGCAGCTGGGCGGGACTCTACAATGAGCAGTTCTTC.

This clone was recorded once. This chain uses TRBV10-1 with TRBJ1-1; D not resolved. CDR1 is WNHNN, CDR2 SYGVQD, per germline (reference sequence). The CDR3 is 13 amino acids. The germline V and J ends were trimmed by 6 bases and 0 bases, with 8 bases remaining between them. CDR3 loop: CASRETVNTEAFF. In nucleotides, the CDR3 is TGCGCCAGCAGAGAGACGGTGAACACTGAAGCTTTCTTT.

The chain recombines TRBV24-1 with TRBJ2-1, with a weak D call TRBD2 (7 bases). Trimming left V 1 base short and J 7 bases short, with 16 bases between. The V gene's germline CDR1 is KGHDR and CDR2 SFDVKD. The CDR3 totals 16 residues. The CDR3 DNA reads TGTGCCACCAGTGATTTTAACACAGGGAGGGGGAATGAGCAGTTCTTC. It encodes CATSDFNTGRGNEQFF.

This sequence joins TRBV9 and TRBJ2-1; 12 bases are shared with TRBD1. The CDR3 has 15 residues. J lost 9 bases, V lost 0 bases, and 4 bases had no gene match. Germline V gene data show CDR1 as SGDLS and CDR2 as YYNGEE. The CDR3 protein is CASSVGGQGAGEQFF. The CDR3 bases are TGTGCCAGCAGCGTAGGGGGACAGGGGGCAGGTGAGCAGTTCTTC.

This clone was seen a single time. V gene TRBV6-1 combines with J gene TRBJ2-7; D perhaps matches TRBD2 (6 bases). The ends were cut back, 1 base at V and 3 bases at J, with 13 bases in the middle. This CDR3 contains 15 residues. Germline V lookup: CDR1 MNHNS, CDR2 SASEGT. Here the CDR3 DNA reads TGTGCCAGCAGTGAAGAGGCGGGGTCGGGCTACGAGCAGTACTTC. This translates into CASSEEAGSGYEQYF.

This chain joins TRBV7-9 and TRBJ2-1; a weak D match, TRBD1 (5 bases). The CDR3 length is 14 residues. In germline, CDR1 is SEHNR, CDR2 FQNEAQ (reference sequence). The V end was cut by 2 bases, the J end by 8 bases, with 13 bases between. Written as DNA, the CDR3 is TGTGCCAGCAGCTTATCCCAGGGAAGTTATGAGCAGTTCTTC. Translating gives CASSLSQGSYEQFF.